The 13 T cell receptor beta chains presented below share a single source sample, sequenced in a study of blood T cell repertoires in COVID-19. Using immunoSEQ multiplex PCR, the repertoire was profiled, and TCRdb retains in-frame clones only, with some absent. The data show 150,000 to 200,000 clones, with approximately 79% seen just once and roughly 7% held by the top ten. The sequenced sample was peripheral blood. Receptors originate from a woman in her forties with COVID-19, enrolled during active disease.

The V call is TRBV7-9, the J call TRBJ1-2; maybe TRBD1 (6 bases). The CDR3 has 13 residues. Germline CDR1 reads SEHNR; CDR2 reads FQNEAQ (reference sequence). The V and J ends lost 5 bases and 4 bases respectively, with 11 bases between them. The CDR3 sequence: CASSVDSVYGYTF. The CDR3 bases are TGTGCCAGCAGCGTGGACAGCGTCTATGGCTACACCTTC.

This clone was detected only a few times. The CDR3 DNA follows: TGTGCCAGCAGTGAAGCCGGCGGTAACCAGCCCCAGCATTTT. Its protein product is CASSEAGGNQPQHF. This sequence joins TRBV6-1 and TRBJ1-5; no firm D call. This CDR3 contains 14 residues. The germline V gene encodes CDR1 MNHNS and CDR2 SASEGT. Trimming took off 0 bases at V and 7 bases at J, with 10 bases between the two ends.

The genes are TRBV19 and TRBJ1-5; tentatively, D is TRBD1 (5 bases). Germline values: CDR1 LNHDA, CDR2 SQIVND (reference sequence). V gave up 6 bases and J gave up 7 bases, with 13 bases separating them. There are 13 residues in the CDR3. The CDR3: CASRPRVGQPQHF. CDR3 nucleotide sequence: TGTGCCAGTAGGCCCAGGGTAGGGCAGCCCCAGCATTTT.

The rearrangement links TRBV15 to TRBJ2-5, with D possibly TRBD2 on 6 matching bases. CDR1 and CDR2 from the germline V gene are LNHNV and YYDKDF (reference sequence). V lost 8 bases to trimming and J lost 7 bases, with 14 bases between them. The CDR3 spans 12 residues. CDR3 bases: TGTGCCACCGGAGGGACGTTTGGGACCCAGTACTTC. Translated, it gives CATGGTFGTQYF.

This clone was seen a few times. Here the CDR3 reads CASSGTSGAVYEQYF. DNA of the CDR3: TGCGCCAGCAGCGGGACTAGCGGGGCCGTCTACGAGCAGTACTTC. The chain recombines TRBV5-1 with TRBJ2-7; TRBD2 aligns across 13 bases. Trimming cost V 4 bases and J 3 bases; bases outside gene matches: 4. The germline V gene has CDR1 SGHRS and CDR2 YFSETQ. The CDR3 length is 15 residues.

J is TRBJ2-1 and V is TRBV5-5; a possible D gene is TRBD1 (6 bases). CDR1 and CDR2 (germline): SGHKS, YYEKEE (reference sequence). The CDR3 sequence is 15 residues long. V was trimmed by 4 bases and J by 0 bases, leaving 11 bases between them. CDR3 sequence (DNA): TGTGCCAGCAGCCCAGGACAGTCCTCCTACAATGAGCAGTTCTTC. Its protein product is CASSPGQSSYNEQFF.

V and J are TRBV19 and TRBJ2-1; D unclear. CDR1 is LNHDA, CDR2 SQIVND, per germline (reference sequence). Deletions cut 10 bases from V and 7 bases from J, with 11 bases between. The CDR3 has 11 residues. The chain's CDR3 is CATFSYNEQFF. The DNA of the CDR3 is TGTGCCACCTTTAGTTATAATGAGCAGTTCTTC.

A note on this clone: Other DNA sequences in the sample encode the same CDR3. CDR3 region: CASSYSGLAGVYNEQFF. CDR3 sequence (DNA): TGTGCCAGCAGTTACTCGGGACTAGCGGGAGTATACAATGAGCAGTTCTTC. V usage is TRBV6-2 or TRBV6-3 and J usage is TRBJ2-1; 14 bases fit TRBD2. J gave up 4 bases and V 0 bases, and 2 bases lay outside the gene matches. CDR3 size: 17 residues. Germline-derived CDR1 and CDR2 are MNHEY and SVGEGT.

V and J are TRBV28 and TRBJ1-4, with TRBD1 matching 11 bases. Germline loops: CDR1 MDHEN, CDR2 SYDVKM. This CDR3 region has 18 residues. V lost 5 bases to trimming and J lost 7 bases; unmatched junction nucleotides: 15. The CDR3 nucleotides read TGTGCCAGCAGTCGCGACCGGGACAGGGGGGCACGGCGTGAAAAACTGTTTTTT. Its protein is CASSRDRDRGARREKLFF.

The chain employs TRBV28 and TRBJ1-2; 8 bases are a match to TRBD1. Per germline, CDR1 MDHEN and CDR2 SYDVKM. With 4 bases clipped from V and 5 bases from J, the junction kept 24 bases outside the gene matches. The CDR3 is 20 residues long. The CDR3 spells CASSSISPGDRTTGPYGYTF. As DNA, the CDR3 is TGTGCCAGCAGTTCCATATCCCCCGGGGACAGGACAACGGGACCGTATGGCTACACCTTC.

This clone has more than one count but fewer than ten. The V gene is TRBV2, the J gene TRBJ1-5, with D perhaps TRBD1 (5 bases). Per germline, CDR1 SNHLY and CDR2 FYNNEI. Between the trimmed V and J ends, which lost 5 bases and 4 bases, there was a span of 15 bases. This CDR3 comprises 15 residues. The CDR3 loop is CASSRQGKQNQPQHF. The CDR3 coding sequence is TGTGCCAGCAGTCGTCAGGGTAAACAGAATCAGCCCCAGCATTTT.

This clone was counted a single time. The chain has TRBV3-1 (or the pseudogene TRBV3-2) and TRBJ1-1, with D possibly TRBD1 on 5 matching bases. CDR1 and CDR2 (germline): LGHDT, YNNKEL (reference sequence). The CDR3 has 13 residues. V was clipped by 4 bases and J by 1 base, with 7 bases between them. The CDR3 DNA follows: TGTGCCAGCAGCCCCACAGGGAACACTGAAGCTTTCTTT. As protein: CASSPTGNTEAFF.

The V call is TRBV6-6, the J call TRBJ1-1, with D hard to call. Per germline, CDR1 MNHNY and CDR2 SVGAGI (reference sequence). CDR3 length: 14 residues. The germline V and J ends were trimmed by 0 bases and 2 bases, with 7 bases remaining between them. The CDR3 reads CASSYSRGNTEAFF. Written as DNA, the CDR3 is TGTGCCAGCAGTTACTCCAGAGGAAACACTGAAGCTTTCTTT.